This TCR beta chain was sequenced in a study of shared clonotypes between healthy human individuals. Details on this clone: The sample carries other DNA sequences with the same CDR3.

CDR1 is SGDLS, CDR2 YYNGEE, per germline. The CDR3 is 14 amino acids. J gave up 2 bases and V 3 bases, and 2 bases lay outside the gene matches. The assay was immunoSEQ multiplex PCR, and TCRdb's table has in-frame clones only and misses some. Of millions of clones listed, roughly 92% were seen once; the top ten hold around 0.15%. The V gene is TRBV9, the J gene TRBJ2-7; 10 nucleotides align to TRBD2. The sample comprised naive CD4+ T cells sorted from blood. The subset was: CD45RA+ positively selected. The receptor was isolated from a man aged 18 to 29 in good health. CDR3: CASSASGGPYEQYF. The CDR3 DNA reads as TGTGCCAGCAGCGCTAGCGGGGGCCCCTACGAGCAGTACTTC.